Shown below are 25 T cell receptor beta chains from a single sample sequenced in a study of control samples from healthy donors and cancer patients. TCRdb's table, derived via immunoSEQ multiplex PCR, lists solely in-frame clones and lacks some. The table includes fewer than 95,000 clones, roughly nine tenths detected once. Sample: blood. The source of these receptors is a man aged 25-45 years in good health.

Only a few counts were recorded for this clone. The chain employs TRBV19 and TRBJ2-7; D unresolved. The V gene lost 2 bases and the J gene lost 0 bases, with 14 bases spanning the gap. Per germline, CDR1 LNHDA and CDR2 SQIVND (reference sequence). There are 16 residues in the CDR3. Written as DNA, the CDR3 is TGTGCCAGTAGTATATACGCGGCGAAGAGCTCCTACGAGCAGTACTTC. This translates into CASSIYAAKSSYEQYF.

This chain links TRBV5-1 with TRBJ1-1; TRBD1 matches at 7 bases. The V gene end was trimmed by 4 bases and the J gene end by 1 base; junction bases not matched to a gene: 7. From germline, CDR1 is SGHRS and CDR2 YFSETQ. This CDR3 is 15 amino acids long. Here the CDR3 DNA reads TGCGCCAGCAGCCCACTACAGGGGCCGAACACTGAAGCTTTCTTT. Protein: CASSPLQGPNTEAFF.

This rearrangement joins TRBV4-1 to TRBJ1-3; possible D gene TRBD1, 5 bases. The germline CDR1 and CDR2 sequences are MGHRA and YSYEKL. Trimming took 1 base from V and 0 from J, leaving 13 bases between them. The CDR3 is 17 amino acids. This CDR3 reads CASSQGGTMISGNTIYF. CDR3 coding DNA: TGCGCCAGCAGCCAAGGGGGGACGATGATCTCTGGAAACACCATATATTTT.

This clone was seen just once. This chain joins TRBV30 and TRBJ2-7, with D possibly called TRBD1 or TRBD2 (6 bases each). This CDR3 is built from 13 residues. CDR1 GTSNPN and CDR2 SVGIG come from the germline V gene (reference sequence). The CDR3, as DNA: TGTGCTCAAGTTGGGGGGCGCTTCGACGAGCAGTACTTC. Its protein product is CAQVGGRFDEQYF.

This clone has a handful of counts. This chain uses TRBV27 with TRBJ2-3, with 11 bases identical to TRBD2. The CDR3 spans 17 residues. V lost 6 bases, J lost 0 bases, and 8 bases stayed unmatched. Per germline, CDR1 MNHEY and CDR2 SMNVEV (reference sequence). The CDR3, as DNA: TGTGCCAGCAGCGCGGGCTTAGCGGGGGGGAGCACAGATACGCAGTATTTT. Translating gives CASSAGLAGGSTDTQYF.

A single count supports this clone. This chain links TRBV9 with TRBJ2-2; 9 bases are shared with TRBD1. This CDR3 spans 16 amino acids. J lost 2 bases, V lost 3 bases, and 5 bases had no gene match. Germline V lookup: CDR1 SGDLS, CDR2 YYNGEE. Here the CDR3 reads CASSARQGVNTGELFF. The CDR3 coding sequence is TGTGCCAGCAGCGCCCGACAGGGGGTTAACACCGGGGAGCTGTTTTTT.

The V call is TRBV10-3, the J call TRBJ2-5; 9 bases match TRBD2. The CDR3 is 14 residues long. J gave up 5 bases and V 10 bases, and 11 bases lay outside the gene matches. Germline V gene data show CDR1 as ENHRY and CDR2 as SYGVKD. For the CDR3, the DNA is TGTGCCACCCGACCGGGACTAGCTATCGAGACCCAGTACTTC. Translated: CATRPGLAIETQYF.

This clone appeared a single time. The CDR3 region is CSVLGQGALNEKLFF. The CDR3 DNA sequence: TGCAGCGTCCTAGGACAGGGGGCCCTAAATGAAAAACTGTTTTTT. This rearrangement joins TRBV29-1 to TRBJ1-4; 11 bases line up with TRBD1. The CDR3 consists of 15 residues. The germline V gene encodes CDR1 SQVTM and CDR2 ANQGSEA. The trim removed 6 bases at V and 5 bases at J, leaving 8 bases unmatched.

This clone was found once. The CDR3 bases are TGTGCCAGCAGTGAATACTCCTACGAGCAGTACGTC. Translated: CASSEYSYEQYV. The chain combines TRBV6-1 with TRBJ2-7, with D unresolved. There are 12 residues in the CDR3. Trimming removed 2 bases from V and 0 bases from J, with 2 bases in between. The germline V gene encodes CDR1 MNHNS and CDR2 SASEGT.

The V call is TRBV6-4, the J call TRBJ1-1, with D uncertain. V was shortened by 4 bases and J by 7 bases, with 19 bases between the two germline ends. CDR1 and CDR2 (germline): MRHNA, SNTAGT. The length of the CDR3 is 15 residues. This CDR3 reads CASSGPGQQYSEAFF. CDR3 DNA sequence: TGTGCCAGCAGTGGCCCGGGTCAACAATACAGTGAAGCTTTCTTT.

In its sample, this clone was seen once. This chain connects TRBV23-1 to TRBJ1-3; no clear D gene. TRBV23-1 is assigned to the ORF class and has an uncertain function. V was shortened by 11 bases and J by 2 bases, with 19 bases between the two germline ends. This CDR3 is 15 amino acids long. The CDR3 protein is CAPHPLEGPGNTIYF. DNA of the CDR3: TGCGCCCCCCACCCACTAGAGGGCCCTGGAAACACCATATATTTT.

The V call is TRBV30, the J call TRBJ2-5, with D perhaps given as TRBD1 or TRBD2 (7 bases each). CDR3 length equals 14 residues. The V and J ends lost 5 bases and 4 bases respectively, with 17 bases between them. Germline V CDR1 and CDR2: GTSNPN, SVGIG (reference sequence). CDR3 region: CAWERQGLRETQYF. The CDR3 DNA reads TGTGCCTGGGAAAGACAGGGACTACGAGAGACCCAGTACTTC. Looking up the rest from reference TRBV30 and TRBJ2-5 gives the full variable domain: SQTIHQWPATLVQPVGSPLSLECTVEGTSNPNLYWYRQAAGRGLQLLFYSVGIGQISSEVPQNLSASRPQDRQFILSSKKLLLSDSGFYLCAWERQGLRETQYFGPGTRLLVL.

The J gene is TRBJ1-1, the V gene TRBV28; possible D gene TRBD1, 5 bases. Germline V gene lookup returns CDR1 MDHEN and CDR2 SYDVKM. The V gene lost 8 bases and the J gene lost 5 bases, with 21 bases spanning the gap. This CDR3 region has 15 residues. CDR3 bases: TGTGCCAGCCGCCGGGGGGGGATGTCGGGGACTGAAGCTTTCTTT. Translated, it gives CASRRGGMSGTEAFF.

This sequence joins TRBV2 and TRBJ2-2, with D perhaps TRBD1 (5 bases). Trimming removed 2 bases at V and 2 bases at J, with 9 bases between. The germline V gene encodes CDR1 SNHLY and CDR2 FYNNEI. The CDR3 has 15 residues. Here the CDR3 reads CASSELRANTGELFF. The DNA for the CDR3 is TGTGCCAGCAGTGAACTCAGGGCCAACACCGGGGAGCTGTTTTTT.

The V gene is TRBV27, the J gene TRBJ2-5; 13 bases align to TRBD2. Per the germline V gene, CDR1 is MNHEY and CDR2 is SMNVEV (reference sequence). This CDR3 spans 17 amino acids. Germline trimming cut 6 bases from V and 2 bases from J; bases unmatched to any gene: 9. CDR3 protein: CASSPLSTSGGQETQYF. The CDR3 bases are TGTGCCAGCAGCCCCCTTTCGACTAGCGGGGGGCAAGAGACCCAGTACTTC.

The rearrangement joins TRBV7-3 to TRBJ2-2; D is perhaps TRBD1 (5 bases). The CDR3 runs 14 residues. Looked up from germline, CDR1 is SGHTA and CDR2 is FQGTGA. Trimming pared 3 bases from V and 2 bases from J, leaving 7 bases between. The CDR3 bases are TGTGCCAGCAGCTTGACAGTTAACACCGGGGAGCTGTTTTTT. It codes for CASSLTVNTGELFF.

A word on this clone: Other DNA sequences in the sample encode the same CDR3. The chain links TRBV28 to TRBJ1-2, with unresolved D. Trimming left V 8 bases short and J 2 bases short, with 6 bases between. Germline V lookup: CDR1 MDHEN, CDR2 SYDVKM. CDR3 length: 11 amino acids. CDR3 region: CASGRNYGYTF. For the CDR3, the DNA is TGTGCCAGCGGCAGGAACTATGGCTACACCTTC.

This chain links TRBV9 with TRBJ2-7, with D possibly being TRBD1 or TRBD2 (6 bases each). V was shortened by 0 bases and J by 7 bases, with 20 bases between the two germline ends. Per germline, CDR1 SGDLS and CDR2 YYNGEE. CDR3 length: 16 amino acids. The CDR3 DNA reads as TGTGCCAGCAGCGTAGACCCTGTGGGGGGCACAGGGGAGCAGTACTTC. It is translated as CASSVDPVGGTGEQYF.

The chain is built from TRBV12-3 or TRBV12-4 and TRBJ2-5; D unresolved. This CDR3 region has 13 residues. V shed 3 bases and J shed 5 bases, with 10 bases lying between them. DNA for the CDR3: TGTGCCAGCAGTTTGGCCAGACCGGAGACCCAGTACTTC. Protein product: CASSLARPETQYF.

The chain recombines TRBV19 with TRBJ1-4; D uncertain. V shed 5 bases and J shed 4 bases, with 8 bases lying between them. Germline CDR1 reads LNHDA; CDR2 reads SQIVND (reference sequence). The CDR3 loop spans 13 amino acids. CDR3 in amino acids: CASSPGINEKLFF. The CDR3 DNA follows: TGTGCCAGTAGTCCGGGAATTAATGAAAAACTGTTTTTT.

The CDR3 DNA is TGTGCCAGCAGTGAATATAGGGCCGGGATAACAGATACGCAGTATTTT. Translating gives CASSEYRAGITDTQYF. This rearrangement joins TRBV6-1 to TRBJ2-3, with D possibly matching TRBD2 (5 bases). The CDR3 has 16 amino acids. CDR1 is MNHNS, CDR2 SASEGT, per germline. Trimming shortened V by 2 bases and J by 3 bases, and 15 bases separated the two germline ends.

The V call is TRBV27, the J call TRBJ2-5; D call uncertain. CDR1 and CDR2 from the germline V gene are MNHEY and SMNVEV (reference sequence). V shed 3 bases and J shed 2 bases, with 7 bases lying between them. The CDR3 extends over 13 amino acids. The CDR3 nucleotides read TGTGCCAGCAGTTTGAGCTTTCAAGAGACCCAGTACTTC. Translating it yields CASSLSFQETQYF.

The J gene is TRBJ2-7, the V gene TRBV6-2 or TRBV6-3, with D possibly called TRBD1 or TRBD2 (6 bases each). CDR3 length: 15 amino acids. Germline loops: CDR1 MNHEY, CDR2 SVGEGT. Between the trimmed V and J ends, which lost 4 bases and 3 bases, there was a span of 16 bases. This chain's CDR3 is CASSFGSGALYEQYV. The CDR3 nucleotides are TGTGCCAGCAGTTTCGGGTCGGGGGCCCTCTACGAGCAGTACGTC.

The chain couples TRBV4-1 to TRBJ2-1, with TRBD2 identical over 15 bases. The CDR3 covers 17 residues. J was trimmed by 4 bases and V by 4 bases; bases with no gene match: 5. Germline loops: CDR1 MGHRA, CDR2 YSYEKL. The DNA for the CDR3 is TGCGCCAGCAGCCTAAGGACTAGCGGGGGGGCTTACAATGAGCAGTTCTTC. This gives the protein CASSLRTSGGAYNEQFF.

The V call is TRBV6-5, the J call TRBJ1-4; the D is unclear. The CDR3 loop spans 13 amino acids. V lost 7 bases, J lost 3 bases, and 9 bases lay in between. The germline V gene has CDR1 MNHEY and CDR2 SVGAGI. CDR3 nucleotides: TGTGCCAGCATGGACGGACCTAATGAAAAACTGTTTTTT. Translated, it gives CASMDGPNEKLFF.